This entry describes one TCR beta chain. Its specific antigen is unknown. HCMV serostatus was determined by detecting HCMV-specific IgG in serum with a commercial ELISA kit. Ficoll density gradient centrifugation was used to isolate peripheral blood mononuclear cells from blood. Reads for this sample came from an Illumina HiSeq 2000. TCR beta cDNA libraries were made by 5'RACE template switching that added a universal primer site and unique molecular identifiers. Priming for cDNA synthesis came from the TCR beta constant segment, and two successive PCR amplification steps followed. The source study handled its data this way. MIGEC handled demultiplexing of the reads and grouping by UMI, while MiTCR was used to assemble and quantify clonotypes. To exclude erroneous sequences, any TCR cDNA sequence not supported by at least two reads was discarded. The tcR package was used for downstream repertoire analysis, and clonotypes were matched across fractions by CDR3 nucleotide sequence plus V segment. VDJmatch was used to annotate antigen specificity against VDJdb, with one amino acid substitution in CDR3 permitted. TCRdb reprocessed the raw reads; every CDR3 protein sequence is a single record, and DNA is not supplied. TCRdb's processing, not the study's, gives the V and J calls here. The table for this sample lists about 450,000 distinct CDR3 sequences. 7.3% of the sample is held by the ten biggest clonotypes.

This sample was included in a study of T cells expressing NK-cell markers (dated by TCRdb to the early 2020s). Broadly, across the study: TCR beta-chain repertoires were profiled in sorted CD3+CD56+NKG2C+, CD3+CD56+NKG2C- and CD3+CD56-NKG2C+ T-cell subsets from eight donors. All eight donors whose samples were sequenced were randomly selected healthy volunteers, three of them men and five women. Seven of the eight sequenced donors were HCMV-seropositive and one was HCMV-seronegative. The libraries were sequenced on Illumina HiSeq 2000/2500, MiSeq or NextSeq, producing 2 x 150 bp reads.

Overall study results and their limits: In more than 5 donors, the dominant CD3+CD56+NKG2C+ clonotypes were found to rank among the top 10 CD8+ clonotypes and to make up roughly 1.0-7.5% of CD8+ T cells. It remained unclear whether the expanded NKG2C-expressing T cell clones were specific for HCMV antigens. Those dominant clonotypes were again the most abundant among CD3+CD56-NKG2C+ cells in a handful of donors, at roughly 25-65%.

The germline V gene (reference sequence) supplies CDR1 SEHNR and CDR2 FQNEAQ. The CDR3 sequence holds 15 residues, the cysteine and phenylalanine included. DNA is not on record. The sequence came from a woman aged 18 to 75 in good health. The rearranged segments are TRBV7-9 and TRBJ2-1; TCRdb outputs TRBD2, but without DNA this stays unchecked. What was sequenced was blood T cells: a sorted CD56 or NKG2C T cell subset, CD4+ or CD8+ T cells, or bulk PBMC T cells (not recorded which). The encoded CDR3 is CASSLQRGIGDEQFF.